The 30 T cell receptor beta chains below all came from one sample that was sequenced in a study of blood T cells in healthy people across ages. Primers used in a second PCR of about 6 to 11 cycles were a sample-barcoded 5' primer and a J-beta primer mix. TCRdb independently ran MiXCR on the 5' RACE reads; one entry per CDR3 protein. The repertoire holds roughly 2 million distinct CDR3 sequences, less than 50% seen once, with over 2% in the top ten. Specimen: blood. All receptors derive from a middle-aged woman in good health.

The chain employs TRBV29-1 and TRBJ1-4, with a possible D match to TRBD1 (6 bases). CDR1 and CDR2 (germline): SQVTM, ANQGSEA. Trimming stripped 6 bases from V and 2 bases from J, with 10 bases between. The CDR3 contains 13 residues. CDR3 DNA: TGCAGCGTCGCGAGGGGGACTAATGAAAAACTGTTTTTT. Encoded protein: CSVARGTNEKLFF. Supplemented by reference TRBV29-1 and TRBJ1-4, the full variable domain reads SAVISQKPSRDICQRGTSLTIQCQVDSQVTMMFWYRQQPGQSLTLIATANQGSEATYESGFVIDKFPISRPNLTFSTLTVSNMSPEDSSIYLCSVARGTNEKLFFGSGTQLSVL.

The chain couples TRBV6-5 to TRBJ2-7; tentatively, D is TRBD1 (5 bases). Germline loops: CDR1 MNHEY, CDR2 SVGAGI. Trimming left V 5 bases short and J 3 bases short, with 14 bases between. The CDR3 has 14 residues. CDR3 sequence (DNA): TGTGCCAGCAGTGTTCAGGGTTTGGGCTACGAGCAGTACTTC. Translating it yields CASSVQGLGYEQYF.

This clonotype occurred a few times. The gene calls are TRBV6-2 or TRBV6-3 and TRBJ2-7, with D uncertain. This CDR3 is 14 amino acids long. V was pared by 5 bases and J by 5 bases, with 16 bases between. The germline V gene has CDR1 MNHEY and CDR2 SVGEGT. Here the CDR3 reads CASSAGWSIHEQYF. CDR3 nucleotide sequence: TGTGCCAGCAGTGCAGGTTGGAGTATACACGAGCAGTACTTC.

V is TRBV5-5 and J is TRBJ1-2; D might be TRBD1 (6 bases). Germline V lookup: CDR1 SGHKS, CDR2 YYEKEE (reference sequence). Trimming removed 4 bases from V and 0 bases from J, with 13 bases in between. The CDR3 has 15 residues. The CDR3 coding sequence is TGTGCCAGCAGCCTTGCAGGGGAAGCTAACTATGGCTACACCTTC. It yields the protein CASSLAGEANYGYTF. Using reference TRBV5-5 and TRBJ1-2 for the parts outside the CDR3, the full variable domain is DAGVTQSPTHLIKTRGQQVTLRCSPISGHKSVSWYQQVLGQGPQFIFQYYEKEERGRGNFPDRFSARQFPNYSSELNVNALLLGDSALYLCASSLAGEANYGYTFGSGTRLTVV.

This clonotype was detected a few times. The chain employs TRBV6-5 and TRBJ2-5; 7 nucleotides agree with TRBD2. After removal of 10 bases from V and 5 bases from J, the junction contained 13 bases not matched to a gene. The CDR3 contains 14 residues. CDR1 and CDR2 from the germline V gene are MNHEY and SVGAGI. The chain's CDR3 is CATLKLARGETQYF. CDR3 sequence (DNA): TGTGCCACCCTAAAACTAGCGCGTGGGGAGACCCAGTACTTC.

The table lists this clonotype with a few counts. This chain uses TRBV7-9 with TRBJ2-1, with 11 bases aligning to TRBD2. The germline V gene has CDR1 SEHNR and CDR2 FQNEAQ (reference sequence). After removal of 5 bases from V and 2 bases from J, the junction contained 5 bases not matched to a gene. The CDR3 is 16 residues long. DNA for the CDR3: TGTGCCAGCAGCCTCCCACTAGCGGGAGCCTACAATGAGCAGTTCTTC. This gives the protein CASSLPLAGAYNEQFF.

The rearrangement links TRBV3-1 to TRBJ2-3, with 11 bases that match TRBD2. The germline gives CDR1 LGHDT, CDR2 YNNKEL (reference sequence). The CDR3 sequence is 16 residues long. V lost 0 bases and J lost 7; bases outside the gene matches: 6. CDR3 DNA: TGTGCCAGCAGCCAAGATCTAGCGGGGGGTTCAAATACGCAGTATTTT. Encoded protein: CASSQDLAGGSNTQYF.

In its sample, this clonotype was seen a few times. J is TRBJ2-5 and V is TRBV12-3 or TRBV12-4; D is possibly TRBD1 (5 bases). The CDR3 consists of 13 residues. The V and J ends lost 6 bases and 3 bases respectively, with 11 bases between them. CDR3 residues: CASRTIGEETQYF. Here the CDR3 DNA reads TGTGCCAGCAGGACGATAGGGGAAGAGACCCAGTACTTC.

This clonotype was seen a handful of times. The chain employs TRBV29-1 and TRBJ2-5, with 12 bases aligning to TRBD2. After removal of 3 bases from V and 6 bases from J, the junction contained 5 bases not matched to a gene. There are 14 residues in the CDR3. The V gene's germline CDR1 is SQVTM and CDR2 ANQGSEA. The CDR3: CSVEPSGGGKTQYF. The CDR3, as DNA: TGCAGCGTTGAGCCTAGCGGGGGGGGGAAGACCCAGTACTTC. The full variable domain, with the rest looked up from reference TRBV29-1 and TRBJ2-5, is SAVISQKPSRDICQRGTSLTIQCQVDSQVTMMFWYRQQPGQSLTLIATANQGSEATYESGFVIDKFPISRPNLTFSTLTVSNMSPEDSSIYLCSVEPSGGGKTQYFGPGTRLLVL.

The chain combines TRBV9 with TRBJ1-6, with D possibly TRBD1 on 5 matching bases. This CDR3 is built from 14 residues. Per germline, CDR1 SGDLS and CDR2 YYNGEE. The V and J ends lost 0 bases and 10 bases respectively, with 11 bases between them. The CDR3 nucleotides read TGTGCCAGCAGCGTAGGGGGGAATCGGTCACCCCTCCACTTT. Its translation is CASSVGGNRSPLHF.

The rearrangement links TRBV29-1 to TRBJ2-4; D may be TRBD1 (6 bases). There are 13 residues in the CDR3. The V gene's germline CDR1 is SQVTM and CDR2 ANQGSEA. V was cut by 3 bases and J by 6 bases, with 12 bases left in between. The CDR3 DNA reads as TGCAGCGTTGATTCAGGGGATAGAAACATTCAGTACTTC. Protein product: CSVDSGDRNIQYF.

About this clonotype itself: Without the conserved terminal phenylalanine or tryptophan, this CDR3 likely stems from a read error. The J gene is TRBJ2-7, the V gene TRBV11-2, with D uncertain. Germline V gene data show CDR1 as SGHAT and CDR2 as FQNNGV. The V and J ends lost 8 bases and 2 bases respectively, with 10 bases between them. CDR3 length: 12 amino acids. In DNA form, the CDR3 reads TGTGCCAGCCGCCGCGGAGCCTACGAGCAGTACTCC. This gives the protein CASRRGAYEQYS.

This clonotype has a count of ten or more. The chain combines TRBV6-2 or TRBV6-3 with TRBJ2-7; D is uncertain. The CDR3 consists of 12 residues. Germline CDR1 and CDR2: MNHEY and SVGEGT. Trimming took off 6 bases at V and 3 bases at J, with 9 bases between the two ends. The CDR3 loop is CASSPDGYEQYF. The DNA for the CDR3 is TGTGCCAGCAGCCCGGACGGCTACGAGCAGTACTTC.

The chain links TRBV6-2 or TRBV6-3 to TRBJ2-4; D might be TRBD1 (6 bases). The closer fit of TRBJ2-7 to the DNA end suggests the J call may be wrong. The CDR3 covers 13 residues. Germline V gene lookup returns CDR1 MNHEY and CDR2 SVGEGT. This CDR3 is CASSRRTAGEQYF. The CDR3 DNA reads as TGTGCCAGCAGTCGTCGGACAGCCGGCGAGCAGTACTTC.

This rearrangement joins TRBV6-2 or TRBV6-3 to TRBJ2-7; 9 positions match TRBD1. Per the germline V gene, CDR1 is MNHEY and CDR2 is SVGEGT. The CDR3 totals 14 residues. The V segment lost 5 bases and the J segment 2 bases; nucleotides outside the gene matches: 4. CDR3 amino acids: CASSNGQGTYEQYF. Here the CDR3 DNA reads TGTGCCAGCAGTAACGGACAGGGGACCTACGAGCAGTACTTC.

This clonotype was seen more than once but under ten times. The chain joins TRBV3-1 to TRBJ2-7; 11 bases line up with TRBD1. The J call is doubtful: the DNA matches TRBJ2-5 better. There are 16 residues in the CDR3. Germline-derived CDR1 and CDR2 are LGHDT and YNNKEL (reference sequence). CDR3 sequence (DNA): TGTGCCAGCGGTCCTAGGACAGGGGGCGCGTTTAAGACCCAGTACTTC. Translation: CASGPRTGGAFKTQYF.

The chain combines TRBV7-2 with TRBJ1-2; tentatively, D is TRBD1 (6 bases). Trimming removed 1 base from V and 5 bases from J, with 20 bases in between. The germline V gene has CDR1 SGHTA and CDR2 FQGNSA. The CDR3 has 17 residues. CDR3 DNA: TGTGCCAGCAGCTTAGAAGGGGGATTATCAGTAGATTATGGCTACACCTTC. It specifies CASSLEGGLSVDYGYTF.

The chain joins TRBV7-3 to TRBJ2-1, with 10 bases lining up with TRBD2. Germline V lookup: CDR1 SGHTA, CDR2 FQGTGA. The V segment lost 3 bases and the J segment 7 bases; nucleotides outside the gene matches: 9. This CDR3 has 16 residues. CDR3 residues: CASSFQAGGPRNEQFF. The CDR3 DNA reads as TGTGCCAGCAGCTTCCAAGCGGGGGGGCCGCGTAATGAGCAGTTCTTC. Full variable domain (missing parts from reference TRBV7-3 and TRBJ2-1): GAGVSQTPSNKVTEKGKYVELRCDPISGHTALYWYRQSLGQGPEFLIYFQGTGAADDSGLPNDRFFAVRPEGSVSTLKIQRTERGDSAVYLCASSFQAGGPRNEQFFGPGTRLTVL.

This chain joins TRBV4-3 and TRBJ2-5, with 10 nucleotides matching TRBD1. The CDR3 spans 15 residues. Losses at the gene ends were 0 bases for V and 11 bases for J; bases not matched to a gene: 9. Germline V CDR1 and CDR2: LGHNA, YSLEER. CDR3 in amino acids: CASSQDLRTGGEQYF. Here the CDR3 DNA reads TGCGCCAGCAGCCAAGATCTTCGGACAGGGGGTGAGCAGTACTTC.

The chain uses TRBV20-1 and TRBJ1-1; D possibly corresponds to TRBD1 (5 bases). The ends were cut back, 2 bases at V and 4 bases at J, with 11 bases in the middle. This CDR3 has 13 residues. Germline V gene lookup returns CDR1 DFQATT and CDR2 SNEGSKA (reference sequence). As DNA, the CDR3 is TGCAGTGCTAGAAATGGGGGTGGCACTGAAGCTTTCTTT. This codes for CSARNGGGTEAFF.

The CDR3 DNA reads as TGCGCCAGCAGCTTGGGAAAACAGGGGGGTGCCTACGAGCAGTACTTC. Amino acid sequence: CASSLGKQGGAYEQYF. This rearrangement joins TRBV5-1 to TRBJ2-4; 8 nucleotides line up with TRBD1. The J call is doubtful: the DNA matches TRBJ2-7 better. CDR1 and CDR2 from the germline V gene are SGHRS and YFSETQ. The CDR3 loop spans 16 amino acids.

This clonotype has just one count. This chain links TRBV7-2 with TRBJ2-3; the D is unclear. The V and J ends lost 1 base and 8 bases respectively, with 16 bases between them. The CDR3 has 15 amino acids. Germline values: CDR1 SGHTA, CDR2 FQGNSA. CDR3 amino acids: CASSLGIGGPGTQYF. DNA of the CDR3: TGTGCCAGCAGCTTAGGGATAGGCGGCCCGGGTACGCAGTATTTT.

The CDR3 spells CATSRGTGGKIEAFF. CDR3 coding DNA: TGTGCCACCAGCAGAGGGACAGGGGGCAAGATTGAAGCTTTCTTT. J is TRBJ1-1 and V is TRBV15; 11 bases map to TRBD1. This CDR3 has 15 residues. Germline V lookup: CDR1 LNHNV, CDR2 YYDKDF (reference sequence). V lost 1 base to trimming and J lost 7 bases; unmatched junction nucleotides: 5.

The V call is TRBV5-1, the J call TRBJ2-7; D might be TRBD2 (6 bases). Trimming removed 4 bases from V and 6 bases from J, with 23 bases in between. This CDR3 contains 16 residues. Germline values: CDR1 SGHRS, CDR2 YFSETQ. CDR3 sequence (DNA): TGCGCCAGCAGCCCCGGAGGGACTCACAACCTCATCGAGCAGTACTTC. Protein: CASSPGGTHNLIEQYF.

V and J are TRBV7-2 and TRBJ2-3; 14 nucleotides align to TRBD2. The junction had 8 bases not matched to a gene; V was cut back by 5 bases and J by 1 base. There are 18 residues in the CDR3. Germline CDR1 reads SGHTA; CDR2 reads FQGNSA. Here the CDR3 DNA reads TGTGCCAGCAGCCCTCCGGGACTAGCGGGGGCCGGCACAGATACGCAGTATTTT. Translated: CASSPPGLAGAGTDTQYF.

This rearrangement joins TRBV12-3 or TRBV12-4 to TRBJ1-6, with TRBD1 identical over 7 bases. The CDR3 loop spans 14 amino acids. Unmatched junction bases numbered 10, after V lost 7 bases and J lost 10 bases. This CDR3 is CASTVDRVGSPLHF. CDR3 in DNA: TGTGCCAGCACCGTAGACAGGGTTGGGTCACCCCTCCACTTT.

This clonotype was detected a few times. The chain has TRBV4-3 and TRBJ2-3; the D gene could be TRBD1 or TRBD2 (6 bases each). CDR1 is LGHNA, CDR2 YSLEER, per germline. This CDR3 region has 17 residues. Between the trimmed V and J ends, which lost 1 base and 0 bases, there was a span of 14 bases. Here the CDR3 DNA reads TGCGCCAGCAGCCAAGGGGGGGCAGAAACTAGCACAGATACGCAGTATTTT. Amino acids: CASSQGGAETSTDTQYF.

V is TRBV27 and J is TRBJ2-7, with 8 bases lining up with TRBD1. Germline V gives CDR1 MNHEY, CDR2 SMNVEV (reference sequence). V shed 6 bases and J 2 bases; nucleotides not matched to a gene: 6. The CDR3 is made up of 14 amino acids. The CDR3 nucleotides are TGTGCCAGCAGCAGGACAGGGATACCCTACGAGCAGTACTTC. This sequence encodes CASSRTGIPYEQYF.

The J gene is TRBJ2-3, the V gene TRBV14; D perhaps matches TRBD1 (6 bases). The CDR3 spans 16 residues. Trimming removed 4 bases from V and 2 bases from J, with 16 bases in between. Germline V gene sequence: CDR1 SGHDN, CDR2 FVKESK. The CDR3 here is CASSPQGQISTDTQYF. In nucleotides, the CDR3 is TGTGCCAGCAGCCCACAGGGTCAAATCTCCACAGATACGCAGTATTTT.

V usage is TRBV27 and J usage is TRBJ1-5; perhaps TRBD1 as D (5 bases). Germline V gene sequence: CDR1 MNHEY, CDR2 SMNVEV (reference sequence). This CDR3 region has 19 residues. Trimming left V 6 bases short and J 4 bases short, with 28 bases between. The chain's CDR3 is CASSVNSGGEGQGNQPQHF. The CDR3 DNA follows: TGTGCCAGCAGCGTTAACTCCGGCGGGGAAGGGCAGGGAAATCAGCCCCAGCATTTT.